The T cell receptor (beta chain) described here comes from a study of T cell responses to AZD1222 COVID-19 vaccine. As for the study in general: Second-dose recipients at about 4 or about 12 weeks were treated as one pooled group.

This CDR3 has 14 amino acids. V was trimmed by 3 bases and J by 7 bases, leaving 13 bases between them. Germline CDR1 MNHEY, CDR2 SMNVEV (reference sequence). Assay: immunoSEQ multiplex PCR; the TCRdb copy retains only in-frame clones and omits some. The repertoire consists of 94,000 or so clones, with nearly 90% occurring once and the leading ten covering around 1.6%. The sample was peripheral blood, taken on day 0 of AZD1222 vaccination. The chain is built from TRBV27 and TRBJ2-1, with D uncertain. The TCR was taken from an adult in good health. The CDR3 is CASSLASRVNEQFF. In DNA, the CDR3 is TGTGCCAGCAGTTTGGCCAGTAGGGTTAATGAGCAGTTCTTC.